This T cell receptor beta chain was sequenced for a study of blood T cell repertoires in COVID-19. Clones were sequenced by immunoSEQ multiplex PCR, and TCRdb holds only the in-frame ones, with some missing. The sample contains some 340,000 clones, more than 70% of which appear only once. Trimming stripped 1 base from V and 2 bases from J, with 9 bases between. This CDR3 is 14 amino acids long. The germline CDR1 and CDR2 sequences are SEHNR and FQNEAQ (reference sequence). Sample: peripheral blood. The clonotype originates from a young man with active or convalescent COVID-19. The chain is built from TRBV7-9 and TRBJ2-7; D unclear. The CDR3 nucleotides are TGTGCCAGCAGCTTAGATCGATTAGCCTACGAGCAGTACTTC. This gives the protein CASSLDRLAYEQYF.